Each of the 14 T cell receptor beta chains below was sequenced from the same sample in a study of regulatory T cells in long-lasting Graves disease. Arm-PCR of CDR3 regions and iRepertoire HTBI primers were the basis on which TCR beta libraries were built. Via MiXCR, TCRdb re-called the multiplex PCR reads, giving one row per CDR3 protein. This sample yields 450,000 to 700,000 distinct CDR3 sequences, of which approximately 12% are seen a single time; more than 8.5% belongs to the top ten. Stated time point: newly diagnosed GD, antithyroid drugs for less than 3 months. RNA from PBMCs was the source of the TCR library. These same records also appear under a second study, on T cells in Graves' hyperthyroidism and ophthalmopathy.

The material was peripheral blood mononuclear cells (PBMCs), obtained at new diagnosis, from a patient treated with antithyroid drugs. All receptors come from a young man with Graves disease.

This clonotype occurred many times. V gene TRBV2 combines with J gene TRBJ2-1; no reliable D call. V shed 4 bases and J shed 4 bases, with 2 bases lying between them. The CDR3 has 11 residues. Germline values: CDR1 SNHLY, CDR2 FYNNEI. Here the CDR3 reads CASSGYNEQFF. In DNA, the CDR3 is TGTGCCAGCAGTGGTTACAATGAGCAGTTCTTC.

This clonotype was seen repeatedly, ten times or more. The chain joins TRBV15 to TRBJ2-3; 7 bases match TRBD2. J was trimmed by 5 bases and V by 0 bases; bases with no gene match: 11. The CDR3 runs 17 residues. Germline V gives CDR1 LNHNV, CDR2 YYDKDF (reference sequence). CDR3 in DNA: TGTGCCACCAGCAGAGATCTGCTGGCGGGAGCTGTAGATACGCAGTATTTT. Its translation is CATSRDLLAGAVDTQYF.

Concerning this clonotype: A much larger clone lies a single base off, so this may be a read error. The chain couples TRBV6-2 or TRBV6-3 to TRBJ1-1; 8 nucleotides agree with TRBD1. The CDR3 contains 16 residues. V trimming: 8 bases; J trimming: 0 bases; junction bases outside the gene matches: 11. Looked up from germline, CDR1 is MNHEY and CDR2 is SVGEGT. The CDR3 coding sequence is TGTGCCAGCGGACCTGGACAGGGTTTTTTGAACACTGAAGCTTTCTTT. Translation gives CASGPGQGFLNTEAFF.

This clonotype showed up just once. The chain is built from TRBV9 and TRBJ2-2; D gene ambiguous. Trimming left V 0 bases short and J 1 base short, with 7 bases between. Germline V gives CDR1 SGDLS, CDR2 YYNGEE. The CDR3 covers 15 residues. As DNA, the CDR3 is TGTGCCAGCAGCGTAGTCGAGCGGAACACCGGGGAGCTGTTTTTT. This codes for CASSVVERNTGELFF.

This clonotype has just a few counts. The chain links TRBV3-1 to TRBJ2-7; D is undetermined. The V gene's germline CDR1 is LGHDT and CDR2 YNNKEL (reference sequence). The CDR3 has 11 residues. V lost 0 bases to trimming and J lost 12 bases, with 9 bases between them. The CDR3 loop reads CASSQDLVRYF. Written as DNA, the CDR3 is TGTGCCAGCAGCCAAGACCTAGTACGGTACTTC.

This clonotype has a count of ten or more. The chain combines TRBV20-1 with TRBJ2-5; D remains ambiguous. The germline V and J ends were trimmed by 6 bases and 5 bases, with 13 bases remaining between them. The germline CDR1 and CDR2 sequences are DFQATT and SNEGSKA (reference sequence). This CDR3 region has 12 residues. As DNA, the CDR3 is TGCAGTGCCCGAACGGAAGGGGAGACCCAGTACTTC. Translating gives CSARTEGETQYF.

V usage is TRBV7-9 and J usage is TRBJ1-1; TRBD1 matches 9 bases. Germline lookup yields CDR1 SEHNR and CDR2 FQNEAQ (reference sequence). V shed 6 bases, J shed 6 bases, and the junction held 8 bases outside the gene matches. The CDR3 is 14 amino acids. Written as DNA, the CDR3 is TGTGCCAGCAGTCTAACAGGGGGCGACGCTGAAGCTTTCTTT. The encoded protein is CASSLTGGDAEAFF.

This clonotype was observed at least ten times. V and J are TRBV24-1 and TRBJ2-1; 8 bases map to TRBD2. The CDR3 length is 18 residues. After removal of 2 bases from V and 6 bases from J, the junction contained 14 bases not matched to a gene. Germline V gene sequence: CDR1 KGHDR, CDR2 SFDVKD. Here the CDR3 reads CATSDSPSSGSWLNEQFF. In DNA form, the CDR3 reads TGTGCCACCAGTGATTCACCATCAAGCGGGAGCTGGCTCAATGAGCAGTTCTTC.

The chain employs TRBV19 and TRBJ2-1; TRBD2 aligns across 10 bases. The CDR3 sequence is 16 residues long. From germline, CDR1 is LNHDA and CDR2 SQIVND (reference sequence). Trimming at V came to 10 bases and at J to 0 bases, leaving 9 bases not matched to a gene. The CDR3 coding sequence is TGTGCCACCCATTCTAGCGGGAGCACCTCCTACAATGAGCAGTTCTTC. This codes for CATHSSGSTSYNEQFF.

The chain carries TRBV27 and TRBJ2-1; TRBD1 matches 11 bases. The CDR3 runs 15 residues. Germline trimming cut 4 bases from V and 6 bases from J; bases unmatched to any gene: 5. Germline-derived CDR1 and CDR2 are MNHEY and SMNVEV (reference sequence). This CDR3 reads CASSYADRGRNEQFF. The CDR3 DNA reads as TGTGCCAGCAGTTACGCGGACAGGGGGCGCAATGAGCAGTTCTTC.

V is TRBV3-1 and J is TRBJ1-5; 8 bases line up with TRBD1. Germline lookup yields CDR1 LGHDT and CDR2 YNNKEL (reference sequence). The CDR3 length is 15 residues. V dropped 4 bases and J dropped 11; count of bases not matched to a gene: 13. The CDR3 region has the DNA TGTGCCAGCAGCCTGTCAAGGACAGGGCAATCAGCCCAGCATTTT. This codes for CASSLSRTGQSAQHF.

This clonotype was counted a few times. Possible read error: a much larger clone is one base away. The CDR3 does not end in the conserved phenylalanine or tryptophan, so this is likely a read error. J is TRBJ2-3 and V is TRBV12-3 or TRBV12-4, with TRBD2 matching over 9 bases. This CDR3 comprises 15 residues. Trimming cost V 6 bases and J 4 bases; bases outside gene matches: 8. This CDR3 is CASRRTSEPSDTQYS. The CDR3 DNA is TGTGCCAGCAGGCGGACTAGCGAGCCCTCAGATACGCAGTATTCT.

This clonotype has ten or more counts. The chain combines TRBV7-6 with TRBJ2-1, with 7 bases identical to TRBD1. Per germline, CDR1 SGHVS and CDR2 FNYEAQ. V was pared by 5 bases and J by 10 bases, with 8 bases of the junction left unmatched. The CDR3 is made up of 13 amino acids. CDR3 bases: TGTGCCAGCAGCCCAATCGACAGGGTCGAGCAGTTCTTC. Its protein is CASSPIDRVEQFF.

The sample holds a few counts of this clonotype. The chain couples TRBV19 to TRBJ2-3, with unresolved D. The CDR3 contains 13 residues. Germline CDR1 LNHDA, CDR2 SQIVND (reference sequence). CDR3: CASGRVGTDTQYF. CDR3 DNA sequence: TGTGCTAGTGGAAGGGTGGGCACAGATACGCAGTATTTT.